The clone carrying this TCR beta chain was detected only a few times. What it binds is unknown. The source of the sample is a study of T-cell memory formation after mild COVID-19. Study-level findings and limits: SARS-CoV-2 specificity of second-wave clones peaking day 37 was unconfirmed.

TCRdb itself ran the 5' RACE reads through MiXCR, one entry per CDR3 protein. The sample has more than 250,000 distinct CDR3 sequences, roughly 18% seen once. Trimming shortened V by 0 bases and J by 4 bases, and 9 bases separated the two germline ends. Germline loops: CDR1 SGHRS, CDR2 YFSETQ. This CDR3 comprises 14 residues. The sequence was collected from a man aged 18 to 30 who had mild COVID-19 (a few samples of this study predate the infection). Cell type and time point are not known. This rearrangement joins TRBV5-1 to TRBJ2-3; D ambiguous. Sequenced input: PBMCs or a T cell subset sorted from them (not recorded which). CDR3 coding DNA: TGCGCCAGCAGCTTGGGCCGGCCCCCAGATACGCAGTATTTT. It encodes CASSLGRPPDTQYF.